These 16 T cell receptor beta chains came from one sample sequenced in a study of shared clonotypes between healthy human individuals. Sequencing used immunoSEQ multiplex PCR; TCRdb keeps in-frame clones, though not all of them. The data contain some 700,000 clones, around 91% of them singletons. The specimen sequenced was memory CD8+ T cells from PBMCs. Subset reported: CD45RO+ cells pooled with CCR7-negative TemRA cells. The receptors were gathered from a man aged 18 to 30 in good health. Some clones in this sample may be carry-over from other donors' samples.

CDR3 sequence: CASSQGLAGSPQAYEQYF. CDR3 nucleotides: TGTGCCAGCAGCCAGGGACTAGCGGGATCACCCCAAGCCTACGAGCAGTACTTC. The chain couples TRBV4-2 to TRBJ2-7; TRBD2 matches 13 bases. Trimming at V came to 3 bases and at J to 2 bases, leaving 10 bases not matched to a gene. CDR1 and CDR2 from the germline V gene are LGHNA and YNFKEQ. The length of the CDR3 is 18 residues.

The chain has TRBV27 and TRBJ2-1, with 9 bases fitting TRBD2. The germline V gene encodes CDR1 MNHEY and CDR2 SMNVEV (reference sequence). Trimming cost V 7 bases and J 8 bases; bases outside gene matches: 12. The CDR3 contains 15 residues. The CDR3 loop reads CASNLNSGSRDEQFF. The CDR3 region has the DNA TGTGCCAGCAACCTTAATAGCGGGAGTCGGGATGAGCAGTTCTTC.

The genes are TRBV9 and TRBJ2-3, with 10 bases fitting TRBD2. CDR1 and CDR2 (germline): SGDLS, YYNGEE. The CDR3 has 14 residues. V was clipped by 4 bases and J by 8 bases; unmatched bases: 7. CDR3 nucleotides: TGTGCCAGCAGCCCCCCTAGCGGGAGAGGTACGCAGTATTTT. Translation: CASSPPSGRGTQYF.

The rearrangement links TRBV10-3 to TRBJ2-1; 11 bases are a match to TRBD2. Trimming at V came to 4 bases and at J to 9 bases, leaving 8 bases not matched to a gene. The CDR3 is 15 amino acids. Germline-derived CDR1 and CDR2 are ENHRY and SYGVKD. The CDR3 reads CAISVRLAGGSEQFF. The CDR3 coding sequence is TGTGCCATCAGTGTTAGATTAGCGGGAGGGAGTGAGCAGTTCTTC.

With respect to this clone: Other DNA sequences in this specimen translate into the identical CDR3. The rearrangement joins TRBV5-1 to TRBJ2-7; 8 nucleotides agree with TRBD2. CDR1 SGHRS and CDR2 YFSETQ come from the germline V gene. The CDR3 totals 13 residues. Unmatched junction bases numbered 1, after V lost 2 bases and J lost 3 bases. The CDR3 DNA follows: TGCGCCAGCAGCTTAACTAGCGGCTACGAGCAGTACTTC. It is translated as CASSLTSGYEQYF.

This chain joins TRBV4-2 and TRBJ1-4, with 11 bases that match TRBD1. CDR3 length: 17 residues. Germline CDR1 and CDR2: LGHNA and YNFKEQ. Losses at the gene ends were 4 bases for V and 0 bases for J; bases not matched to a gene: 4. The CDR3 sequence is CASSRRGQGATNEKLFF. CDR3 nucleotides: TGTGCCAGCAGCCGTAGGGGACAGGGGGCAACTAATGAAAAACTGTTTTTT.

J is TRBJ2-1 and V is TRBV6-4; D is uncertain. Deletions cut 6 bases from V and 0 bases from J, with 12 bases between. The CDR3 is made up of 15 amino acids. Looked up from germline, CDR1 is MRHNA and CDR2 is SNTAGT. The CDR3 is CASSRGRSSYNEQFF. The CDR3 DNA follows: TGTGCCAGCAGCCGCGGCCGGAGCTCCTACAATGAGCAGTTCTTC.

The chain couples TRBV27 to TRBJ2-1; a weak D match, TRBD2 (5 bases). Germline-derived CDR1 and CDR2 are MNHEY and SMNVEV (reference sequence). Trimming took 3 bases from V and 7 from J, leaving 16 bases between them. The length of the CDR3 is 15 residues. CDR3 nucleotides: TGTGCCAGCAGTTTTCGTGGGAGTCCGTGGAATGAGCAGTTCTTC. The encoded protein is CASSFRGSPWNEQFF.

This clone is a singleton in its sample. V gene TRBV12-5 combines with J gene TRBJ1-2, with D hard to call. Germline V gives CDR1 LGHNT, CDR2 FRNRAP. Trimming shortened V by 1 base and J by 1 base, and 7 bases separated the two germline ends. The CDR3 consists of 14 residues. The CDR3 sequence is CASGLGSNNYGYTF. DNA for the CDR3: TGTGCTAGTGGTTTGGGGTCTAATAACTATGGCTACACCTTC.

The chain employs TRBV7-9 and TRBJ2-4, with D possibly TRBD2 on 6 matching bases. Germline CDR1 is SEHNR and CDR2 is FQNEAQ (reference sequence). This CDR3 spans 18 amino acids. V gave up 5 bases and J gave up 0 bases, with 20 bases separating them. The CDR3 DNA reads as TGTGCCAGCAGCCCTCAGGGAGGCGGCGGATTAGCCAAAAACATTCAGTACTTC. It is translated as CASSPQGGGGLAKNIQYF.

This rearrangement joins TRBV19 to TRBJ2-3; D unresolved. Trimming cost V 1 base and J 0 bases, with 11 bases left between them. The CDR3 is 16 amino acids. Germline V gives CDR1 LNHDA, CDR2 SQIVND (reference sequence). The DNA of the CDR3 is TGTGCCAGTAGTATAGGAGCGATAACTAGCACAGATACGCAGTATTTT. Protein product: CASSIGAITSTDTQYF.

V and J are TRBV6-1 and TRBJ2-3, with TRBD2 matching over 7 bases. This CDR3 spans 14 amino acids. Germline trimming cut 8 bases from V and 3 bases from J; bases unmatched to any gene: 8. The V gene's germline CDR1 is MNHNS and CDR2 SASEGT. The DNA for the CDR3 is TGTGCCAGCGTCGGACTAGTATTTACAGATACGCAGTATTTT. Its protein product is CASVGLVFTDTQYF.

The CDR3 bases are TGTGCCAGCAGCTTCGACAGGGAGGGTGGAAACACCATATATTTT. It codes for CASSFDREGGNTIYF. The chain links TRBV7-2 to TRBJ1-3; TRBD1 aligns across 7 bases. The CDR3 has 15 amino acids. V dropped 3 bases and J dropped 3; count of bases not matched to a gene: 5. Germline V gives CDR1 SGHTA, CDR2 FQGNSA.

V is TRBV7-9 and J is TRBJ2-7; D unresolved. This CDR3 is built from 12 residues. Germline CDR1 and CDR2: SEHNR and FQNEAQ (reference sequence). Trimming removed 6 bases from V and 5 bases from J, with 11 bases in between. CDR3 loop: CASRLGFHEQYF. The CDR3 DNA reads as TGTGCCAGCAGGTTGGGGTTCCACGAGCAGTACTTC.

The chain is built from TRBV4-2 and TRBJ2-1, with 9 bases that match TRBD2. Looked up from germline, CDR1 is LGHNA and CDR2 is YNFKEQ. The CDR3 is 17 residues long. V lost 0 bases to trimming and J lost 4 bases; unmatched junction nucleotides: 7. As DNA, the CDR3 is TGTGCCAGCAGCCAAGAATTGTGGCTAGCGGGATACAATGAGCAGTTCTTC. Its translation: CASSQELWLAGYNEQFF.

V and J are TRBV11-2 and TRBJ2-7; D gene unclear. Per germline, CDR1 SGHAT and CDR2 FQNNGV. CDR3 length equals 13 residues. With 0 bases removed from V and 6 bases from J, the gap between germline ends came to 9 bases. CDR3 sequence reads: CASSLDYRGEQYF. The DNA for the CDR3 is TGTGCCAGCAGCTTAGACTACCGCGGCGAGCAGTACTTC.